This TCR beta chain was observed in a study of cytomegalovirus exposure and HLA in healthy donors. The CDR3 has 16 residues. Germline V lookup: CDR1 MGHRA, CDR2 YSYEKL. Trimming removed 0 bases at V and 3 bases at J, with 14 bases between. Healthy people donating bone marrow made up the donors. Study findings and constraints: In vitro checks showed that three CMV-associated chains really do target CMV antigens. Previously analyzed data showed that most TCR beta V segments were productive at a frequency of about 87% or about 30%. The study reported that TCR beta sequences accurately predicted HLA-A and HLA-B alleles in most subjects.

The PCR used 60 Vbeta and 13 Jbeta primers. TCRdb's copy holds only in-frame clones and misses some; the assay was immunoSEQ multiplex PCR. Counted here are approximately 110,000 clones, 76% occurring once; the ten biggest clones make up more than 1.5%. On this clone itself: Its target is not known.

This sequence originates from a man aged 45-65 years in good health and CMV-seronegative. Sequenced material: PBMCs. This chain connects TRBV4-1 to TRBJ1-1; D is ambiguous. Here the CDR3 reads CASSQETVRWYTEAFF. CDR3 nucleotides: TGCGCCAGCAGCCAAGAGACGGTCAGGTGGTACACTGAAGCTTTCTTT.